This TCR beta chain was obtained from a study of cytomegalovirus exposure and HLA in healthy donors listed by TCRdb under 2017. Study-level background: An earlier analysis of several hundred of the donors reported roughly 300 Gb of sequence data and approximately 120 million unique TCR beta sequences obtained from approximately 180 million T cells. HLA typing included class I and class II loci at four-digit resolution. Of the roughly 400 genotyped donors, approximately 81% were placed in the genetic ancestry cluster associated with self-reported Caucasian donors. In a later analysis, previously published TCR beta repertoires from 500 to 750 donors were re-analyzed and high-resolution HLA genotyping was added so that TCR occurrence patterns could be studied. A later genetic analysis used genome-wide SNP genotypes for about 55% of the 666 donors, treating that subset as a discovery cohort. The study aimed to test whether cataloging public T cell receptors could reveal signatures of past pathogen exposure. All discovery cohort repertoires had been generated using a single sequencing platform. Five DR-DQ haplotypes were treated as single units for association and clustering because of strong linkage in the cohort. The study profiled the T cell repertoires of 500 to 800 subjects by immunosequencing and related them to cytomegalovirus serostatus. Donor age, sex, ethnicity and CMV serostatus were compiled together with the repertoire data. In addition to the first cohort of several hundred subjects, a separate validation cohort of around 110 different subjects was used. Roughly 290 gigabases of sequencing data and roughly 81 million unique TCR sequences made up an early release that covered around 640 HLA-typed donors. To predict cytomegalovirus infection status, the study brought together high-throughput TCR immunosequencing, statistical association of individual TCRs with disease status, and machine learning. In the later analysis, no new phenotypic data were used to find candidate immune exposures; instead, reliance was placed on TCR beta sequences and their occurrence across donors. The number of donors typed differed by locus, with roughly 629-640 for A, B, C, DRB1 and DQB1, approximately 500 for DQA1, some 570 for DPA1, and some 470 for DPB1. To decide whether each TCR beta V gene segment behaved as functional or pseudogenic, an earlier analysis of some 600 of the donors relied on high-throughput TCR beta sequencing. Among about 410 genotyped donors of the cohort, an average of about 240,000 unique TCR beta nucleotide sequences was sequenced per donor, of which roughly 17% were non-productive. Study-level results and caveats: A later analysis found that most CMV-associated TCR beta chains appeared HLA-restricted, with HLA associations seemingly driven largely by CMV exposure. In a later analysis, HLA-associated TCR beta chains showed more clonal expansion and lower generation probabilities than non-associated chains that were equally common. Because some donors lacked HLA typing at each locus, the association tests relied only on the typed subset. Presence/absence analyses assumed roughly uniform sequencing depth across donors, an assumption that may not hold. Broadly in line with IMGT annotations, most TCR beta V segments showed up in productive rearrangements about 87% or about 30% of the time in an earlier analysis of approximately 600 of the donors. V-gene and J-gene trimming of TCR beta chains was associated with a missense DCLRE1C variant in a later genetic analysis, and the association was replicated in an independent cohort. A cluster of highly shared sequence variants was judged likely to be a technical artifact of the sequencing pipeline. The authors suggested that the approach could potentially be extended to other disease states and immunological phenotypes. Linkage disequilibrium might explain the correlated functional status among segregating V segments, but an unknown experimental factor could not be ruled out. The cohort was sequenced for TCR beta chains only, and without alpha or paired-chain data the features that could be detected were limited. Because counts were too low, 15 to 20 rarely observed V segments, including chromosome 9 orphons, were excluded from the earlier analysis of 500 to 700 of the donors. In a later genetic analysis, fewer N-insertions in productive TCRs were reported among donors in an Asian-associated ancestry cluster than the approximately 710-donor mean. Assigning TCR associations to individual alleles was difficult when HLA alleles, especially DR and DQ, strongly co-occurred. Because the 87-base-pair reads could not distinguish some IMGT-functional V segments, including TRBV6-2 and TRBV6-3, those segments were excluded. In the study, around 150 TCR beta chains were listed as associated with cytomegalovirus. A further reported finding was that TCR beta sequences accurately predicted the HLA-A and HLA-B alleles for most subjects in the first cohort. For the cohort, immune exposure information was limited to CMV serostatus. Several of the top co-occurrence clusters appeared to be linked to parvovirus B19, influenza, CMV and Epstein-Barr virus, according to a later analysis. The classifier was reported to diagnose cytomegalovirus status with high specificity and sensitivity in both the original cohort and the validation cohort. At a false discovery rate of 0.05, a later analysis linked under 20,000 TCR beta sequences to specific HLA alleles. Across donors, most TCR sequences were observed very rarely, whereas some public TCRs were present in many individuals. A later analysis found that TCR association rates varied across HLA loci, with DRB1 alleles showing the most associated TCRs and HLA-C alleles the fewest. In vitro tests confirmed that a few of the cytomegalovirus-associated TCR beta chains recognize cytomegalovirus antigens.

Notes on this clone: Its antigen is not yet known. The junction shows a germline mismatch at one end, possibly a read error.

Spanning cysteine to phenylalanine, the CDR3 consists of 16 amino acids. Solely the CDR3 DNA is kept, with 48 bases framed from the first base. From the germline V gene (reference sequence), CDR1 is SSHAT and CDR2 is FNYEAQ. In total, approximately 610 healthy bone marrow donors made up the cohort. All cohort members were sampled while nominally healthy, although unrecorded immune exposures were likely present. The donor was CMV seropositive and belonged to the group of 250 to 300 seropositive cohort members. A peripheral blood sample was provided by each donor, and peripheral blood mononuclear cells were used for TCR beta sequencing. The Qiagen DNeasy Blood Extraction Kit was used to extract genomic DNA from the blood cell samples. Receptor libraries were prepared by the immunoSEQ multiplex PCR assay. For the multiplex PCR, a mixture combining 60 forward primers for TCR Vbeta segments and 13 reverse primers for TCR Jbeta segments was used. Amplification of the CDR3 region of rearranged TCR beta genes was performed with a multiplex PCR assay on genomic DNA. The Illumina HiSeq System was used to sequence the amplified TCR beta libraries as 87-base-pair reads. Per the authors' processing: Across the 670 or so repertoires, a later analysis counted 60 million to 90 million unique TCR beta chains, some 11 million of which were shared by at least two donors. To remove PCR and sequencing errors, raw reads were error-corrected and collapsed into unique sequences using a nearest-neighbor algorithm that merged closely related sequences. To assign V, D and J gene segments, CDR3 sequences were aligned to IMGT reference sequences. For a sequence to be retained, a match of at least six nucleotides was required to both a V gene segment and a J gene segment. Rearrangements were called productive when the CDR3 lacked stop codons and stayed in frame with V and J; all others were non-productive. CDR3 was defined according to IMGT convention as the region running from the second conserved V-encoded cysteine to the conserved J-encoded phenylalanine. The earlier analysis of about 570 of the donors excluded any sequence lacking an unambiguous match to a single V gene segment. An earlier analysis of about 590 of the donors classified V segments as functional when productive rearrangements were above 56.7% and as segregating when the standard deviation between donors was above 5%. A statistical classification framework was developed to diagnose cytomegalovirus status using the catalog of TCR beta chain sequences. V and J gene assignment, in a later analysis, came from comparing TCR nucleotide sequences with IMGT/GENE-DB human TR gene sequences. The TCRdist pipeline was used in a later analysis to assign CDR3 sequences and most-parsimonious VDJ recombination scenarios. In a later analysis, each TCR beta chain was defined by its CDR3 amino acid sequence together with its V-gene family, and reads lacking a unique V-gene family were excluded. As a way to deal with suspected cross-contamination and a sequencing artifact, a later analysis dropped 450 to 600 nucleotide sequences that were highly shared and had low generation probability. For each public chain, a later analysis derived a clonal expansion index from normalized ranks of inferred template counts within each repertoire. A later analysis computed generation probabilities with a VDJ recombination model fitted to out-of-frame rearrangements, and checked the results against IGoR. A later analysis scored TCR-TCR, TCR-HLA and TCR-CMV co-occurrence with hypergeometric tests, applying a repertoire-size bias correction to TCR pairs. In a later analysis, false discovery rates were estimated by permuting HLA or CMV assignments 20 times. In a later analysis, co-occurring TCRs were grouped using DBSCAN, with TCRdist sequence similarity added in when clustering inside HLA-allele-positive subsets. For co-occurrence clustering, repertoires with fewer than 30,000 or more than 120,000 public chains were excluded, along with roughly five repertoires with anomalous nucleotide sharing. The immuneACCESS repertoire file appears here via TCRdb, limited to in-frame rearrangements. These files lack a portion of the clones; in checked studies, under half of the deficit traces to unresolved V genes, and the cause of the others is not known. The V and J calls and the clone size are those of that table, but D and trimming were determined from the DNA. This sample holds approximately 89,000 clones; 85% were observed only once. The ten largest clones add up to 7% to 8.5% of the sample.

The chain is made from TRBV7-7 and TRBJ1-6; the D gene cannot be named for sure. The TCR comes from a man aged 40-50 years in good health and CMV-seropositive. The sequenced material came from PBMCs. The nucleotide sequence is TGTGCTAGCAGCTTAGCCCGGGGTCACTATAATTCACCCCTCCACTTT. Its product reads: CASSLARGHYNSPLHF.